Listed here are 20 T cell receptor beta chains from one sample, sequenced in a study of CD8+ T cells in alopecia areata. Sequencing used cDNA as its template, made by extracting RNA and reverse transcribing it. Assay: immunoSEQ multiplex PCR; the TCRdb copy retains only in-frame clones and omits some. The sample contains 150,000 or so clones, roughly 86% of which appear only once. As for treatment: oral pan-JAK inhibitor, 5-10 mg twice daily. The sample was CD8+ T cells sorted from blood, taken at week 4, from a patient treated with tofacitinib. These receptors all come from a human donor with alopecia areata.

This clone was picked up one time. For the CDR3, the DNA is TGTGCCTGGAGTGGGGGGACGGGGGCCCCCTACAATGAGCAGTTCTTC. It encodes CAWSGGTGAPYNEQFF. This chain connects TRBV30 to TRBJ2-1; D might be TRBD1 or TRBD2, each matching 6 bases. The CDR3 consists of 16 residues. The germline V and J ends were trimmed by 1 base and 2 bases, with 15 bases remaining between them. CDR1 GTSNPN and CDR2 SVGIG come from the germline V gene (reference sequence).

This clone was seen only a few times. This rearrangement joins TRBV29-1 to TRBJ1-2; tentative D call: TRBD1 (5 bases). CDR3 length equals 12 residues. V was trimmed by 8 bases and J by 4 bases, leaving 14 bases between them. The germline gives CDR1 SQVTM, CDR2 ANQGSEA. CDR3 sequence reads: CSLGGSFYGYTF. The CDR3 DNA sequence: TGCAGCCTCGGGGGTTCTTTCTATGGCTACACCTTC.

This chain connects TRBV25-1 to TRBJ2-3; a weak D match, TRBD2 (5 bases). Germline V CDR1 and CDR2: MGHDK, SYGVNS. The V gene lost 5 bases and the J gene lost 4 bases, with 10 bases spanning the gap. The CDR3 is 13 residues long. Here the CDR3 DNA reads TGTGCCAGCAGTCCCCTCGGGGCAGATACGCAGTATTTT. It codes for CASSPLGADTQYF.

The genes are TRBV25-1 and TRBJ2-7, with D tentatively TRBD1 (5 bases). The germline V and J ends were trimmed by 7 bases and 1 base, with 11 bases remaining between them. The CDR3 covers 13 residues. Germline V lookup: CDR1 MGHDK, CDR2 SYGVNS. The CDR3 sequence: CASISRDSYEQYF. CDR3 in DNA: TGTGCCAGCATTTCCAGGGATTCCTACGAGCAGTACTTC.

The rearrangement links TRBV4-1 to TRBJ2-1; no clear D. Germline assignment: CDR1 MGHRA and CDR2 YSYEKL. V was trimmed by 0 bases and J by 1 base, leaving 13 bases between them. This CDR3 contains 17 residues. In DNA, the CDR3 is TGCGCCAGCAGCCAAGATCAATCAGCGCAATCCTACAATGAGCAGTTCTTC. It encodes CASSQDQSAQSYNEQFF.

Only one count was recorded for this clone. The chain has TRBV11-2 and TRBJ2-7, with D perhaps matching TRBD1 or TRBD2 (5 bases each). Between the trimmed V and J ends, which lost 3 bases and 0 bases, there was a span of 15 bases. CDR3 length: 16 residues. CDR1 is SGHAT and CDR2 is FQNNGV in the germline V gene. The CDR3 reads CASSFLGQGDSYEQYF. CDR3 in DNA: TGTGCCAGCAGCTTCTTAGGGCAGGGAGACTCCTACGAGCAGTACTTC.

V gene TRBV9 combines with J gene TRBJ2-3, with TRBD1 matching over 9 bases. CDR1 is SGDLS, CDR2 YYNGEE, per germline. Trimming at V came to 4 bases and at J to 3 bases, leaving 9 bases not matched to a gene. The CDR3 loop spans 16 amino acids. The CDR3 region is CASSLSPGQGTDTQYF. CDR3 DNA sequence: TGTGCCAGCAGCCTATCTCCGGGACAGGGAACAGATACGCAGTATTTT.

This clone came up once. This chain joins TRBV29-1 and TRBJ1-1, with D hard to call. The CDR3 is made up of 12 amino acids. V shed 4 bases and J shed 2 bases, with 8 bases lying between them. Germline V gene data show CDR1 as SQVTM and CDR2 as ANQGSEA. Here the CDR3 reads CSVGFGNTEAFF. The CDR3 DNA reads TGCAGCGTTGGGTTCGGAAACACTGAAGCTTTCTTT. The full variable domain, completed using reference TRBV29-1 and TRBJ1-1, is SAVISQKPSRDICQRGTSLTIQCQVDSQVTMMFWYRQQPGQSLTLIATANQGSEATYESGFVIDKFPISRPNLTFSTLTVSNMSPEDSSIYLCSVGFGNTEAFFGQGTRLTVV.

This clone was picked up a small number of times. The V call is TRBV29-1, the J call TRBJ2-3; a weak D match, TRBD2 (7 bases). CDR3 size: 13 residues. V lost 6 bases, J lost 4 bases, and 14 bases lay in between. Germline V gene sequence: CDR1 SQVTM, CDR2 ANQGSEA. The CDR3 region has the DNA TGCAGCGTGGGGGCAGGGAGGGCAGATACGCAGTATTTT. It yields the protein CSVGAGRADTQYF.

CDR3 protein: CASVLVLTDTQYF. The DNA of the CDR3 is TGTGCCAGCGTACTCGTCCTCACAGATACGCAGTATTTT. The chain employs TRBV6-1 and TRBJ2-3, with D unclear. Germline lookup yields CDR1 MNHNS and CDR2 SASEGT. This CDR3 spans 13 amino acids. V was cut by 8 bases and J by 2 bases, with 11 bases left in between.

This clone was seen only a few times. The chain carries TRBV5-6 and TRBJ2-1; D not resolved. Trimming stripped 3 bases from V and 3 bases from J, with 4 bases between. The CDR3 covers 12 residues. Germline loops: CDR1 SGHDT, CDR2 YYEEEE. The CDR3 spells CASSSYYNEQFF. The DNA of the CDR3 is TGTGCCAGCAGCTCCTACTACAATGAGCAGTTCTTC. Complete variable domain (other parts from reference TRBV5-6 and TRBJ2-1): DAGVTQSPTHLIKTRGQQVTLRCSPKSGHDTVSWYQQALGQGPQFIFQYYEEEERQRGNFPDRFSGHQFPNYSSELNVNALLLGDSALYLCASSSYYNEQFFGPGTRLTVL.

The chain carries TRBV29-1 and TRBJ2-7; the D is unclear. CDR1 SQVTM and CDR2 ANQGSEA come from the germline V gene. The length of the CDR3 is 11 residues. Trimming removed 0 bases at V and 4 bases at J, with 4 bases between. The CDR3 DNA follows: TGCAGCGTTGAAGATGAGTACGAGCAGTACTTC. Amino acids: CSVEDEYEQYF.

This chain joins TRBV11-2 and TRBJ2-7, with D tentatively TRBD2 (6 bases). The ends were cut back, 2 bases at V and 1 base at J, with 9 bases in the middle. The CDR3 consists of 14 residues. CDR1 is SGHAT and CDR2 is FQNNGV in the germline V gene. The CDR3 reads CASSLWEASYEQYF. The CDR3 DNA is TGTGCCAGCAGCTTATGGGAGGCTTCCTACGAGCAGTACTTC.

The chain links TRBV4-1 to TRBJ2-7, with D perhaps assigned TRBD1 or TRBD2 (5 bases each). The V end lost 3 bases, the J end lost 3 bases, and 12 bases lay between the germline ends. The germline gives CDR1 MGHRA, CDR2 YSYEKL. The CDR3 consists of 14 residues. The chain's CDR3 is CASSHQTADYEQYF. DNA of the CDR3: TGCGCCAGCAGCCATCAGACAGCGGACTACGAGCAGTACTTC.

The chain employs TRBV2 and TRBJ2-5, with 7 bases aligning to TRBD2. V was pared by 0 bases and J by 1 base, with 5 bases of the junction left unmatched. CDR3 length equals 16 residues. Germline lookup yields CDR1 SNHLY and CDR2 FYNNEI. DNA of the CDR3: TGTGCCAGCAGTGAAGCACCCGGGAGGAGCCAAGAGACCCAGTACTTC. Translating it yields CASSEAPGRSQETQYF. Full variable domain (missing parts from reference TRBV2 and TRBJ2-5): EPEVTQTPSHQVTQMGQEVILRCVPISNHLYFYWYRQILGQKVEFLVSFYNNEISEKSEIFDDQFSVERPDGSNFTLKIRSTKLEDSAMYFCASSEAPGRSQETQYFGPGTRLLVL.

The rearrangement joins TRBV9 to TRBJ2-3, with 8 nucleotides matching TRBD2. The V segment lost 2 bases and the J segment 0 bases; nucleotides outside the gene matches: 5. Germline V CDR1 and CDR2: SGDLS, YYNGEE. CDR3 length equals 16 residues. CDR3 in amino acids: CASSVSGLVSTDTQYF. As DNA, the CDR3 is TGTGCCAGCAGCGTCTCGGGACTAGTGAGCACAGATACGCAGTATTTT.

V and J are TRBV7-8 and TRBJ2-7, with 14 bases lining up with TRBD2. CDR1 and CDR2 (germline): SGHVS, FQNEAQ. This CDR3 has 14 residues. V lost 5 bases and J lost 3; bases outside the gene matches: 0. CDR3 sequence (DNA): TGTGCCAGCAGCGGACTAGCGGGAGGCTACGAGCAGTACTTC. This encodes CASSGLAGGYEQYF.

The J gene is TRBJ1-2, the V gene TRBV25-1; D may be TRBD1 (5 bases). This CDR3 contains 17 residues. Per the germline V gene, CDR1 is MGHDK and CDR2 is SYGVNS. Trimming took 3 bases from V and 5 from J, leaving 22 bases between them. The CDR3 region is CASSDWALGRDDYGYTF. CDR3 nucleotide sequence: TGTGCCAGCAGTGACTGGGCTCTGGGCAGGGATGATTATGGCTACACCTTC.

The chain carries TRBV29-1 and TRBJ2-2; 9 nucleotides match TRBD1. The CDR3 runs 15 residues. V dropped 6 bases and J dropped 4; count of bases not matched to a gene: 9. CDR1 and CDR2 from the germline V gene are SQVTM and ANQGSEA. CDR3 nucleotides: TGCAGCGTCACTATTCTGGACAGGGGCACCGGGGAGCTGTTTTTT. Amino acid sequence: CSVTILDRGTGELFF.

The chain carries TRBV9 and TRBJ2-1; no firm D call. V lost 3 bases and J lost 5, with 9 bases in between. This CDR3 comprises 13 residues. The germline CDR1 and CDR2 sequences are SGDLS and YYNGEE. The CDR3 nucleotides are TGTGCCAGCAGCGGCCAGCTGGACAATGAGCAGTTCTTC. Translating gives CASSGQLDNEQFF. Complete variable domain (other parts from reference TRBV9 and TRBJ2-1): DSGVTQTPKHLITATGQRVTLRCSPRSGDLSVYWYQQSLDQGLQFLIQYYNGEERAKGNILERFSAQQFPDLHSELNLSSLELGDSALYFCASSGQLDNEQFFGPGTRLTVL.